This T cell receptor (beta chain) is from a study of T cell responses to AZD1222 COVID-19 vaccine. The germline V gene encodes CDR1 MRHNA and CDR2 SNTAGT. Trimming shortened V by 6 bases and J by 1 base, and 9 bases separated the two germline ends. The CDR3 is 13 amino acids. Sequenced by immunoSEQ multiplex PCR; TCRdb stores in-frame clones only, minus some. The table includes roughly 140,000 clones, about 91% detected once. Sequenced here: peripheral blood, sampled 28 days after the second AZD1222 dose. The chain links TRBV6-4 to TRBJ1-1, with TRBD1 as a possible D gene (5 bases). The sequence derives from an adult who received the AZD1222 COVID-19 vaccine. CDR3 loop: CASSFDRNTEAFF. The CDR3 nucleotides read TGTGCCAGCAGCTTTGACAGGAACACTGAAGCTTTCTTT.